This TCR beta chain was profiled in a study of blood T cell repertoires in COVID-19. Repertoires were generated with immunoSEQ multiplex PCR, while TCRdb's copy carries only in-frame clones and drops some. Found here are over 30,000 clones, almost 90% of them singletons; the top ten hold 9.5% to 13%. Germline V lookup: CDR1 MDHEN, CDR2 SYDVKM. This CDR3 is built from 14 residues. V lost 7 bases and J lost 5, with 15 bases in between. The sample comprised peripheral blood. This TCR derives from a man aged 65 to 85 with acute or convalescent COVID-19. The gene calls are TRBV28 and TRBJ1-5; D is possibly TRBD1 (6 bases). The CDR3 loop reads CASILRDNDQPQHF. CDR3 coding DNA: TGTGCCAGCATTCTCCGGGACAACGATCAGCCCCAGCATTTT.